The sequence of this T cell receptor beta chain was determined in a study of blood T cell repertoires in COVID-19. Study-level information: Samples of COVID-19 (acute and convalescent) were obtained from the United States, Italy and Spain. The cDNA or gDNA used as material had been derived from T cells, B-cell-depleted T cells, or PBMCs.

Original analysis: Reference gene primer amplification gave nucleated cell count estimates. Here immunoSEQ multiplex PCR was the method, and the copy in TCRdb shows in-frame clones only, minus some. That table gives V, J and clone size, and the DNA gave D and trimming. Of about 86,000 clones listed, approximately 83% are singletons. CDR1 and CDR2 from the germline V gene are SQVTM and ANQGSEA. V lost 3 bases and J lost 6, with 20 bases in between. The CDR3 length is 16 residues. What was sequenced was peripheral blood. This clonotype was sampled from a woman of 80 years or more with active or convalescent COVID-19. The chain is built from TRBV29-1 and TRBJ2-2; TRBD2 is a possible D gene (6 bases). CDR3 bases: TGCAGCGTTGAGGCCCCGGGACTGGGAAATCCCGGGGAGCTGTTTTTT. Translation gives CSVEAPGLGNPGELFF.